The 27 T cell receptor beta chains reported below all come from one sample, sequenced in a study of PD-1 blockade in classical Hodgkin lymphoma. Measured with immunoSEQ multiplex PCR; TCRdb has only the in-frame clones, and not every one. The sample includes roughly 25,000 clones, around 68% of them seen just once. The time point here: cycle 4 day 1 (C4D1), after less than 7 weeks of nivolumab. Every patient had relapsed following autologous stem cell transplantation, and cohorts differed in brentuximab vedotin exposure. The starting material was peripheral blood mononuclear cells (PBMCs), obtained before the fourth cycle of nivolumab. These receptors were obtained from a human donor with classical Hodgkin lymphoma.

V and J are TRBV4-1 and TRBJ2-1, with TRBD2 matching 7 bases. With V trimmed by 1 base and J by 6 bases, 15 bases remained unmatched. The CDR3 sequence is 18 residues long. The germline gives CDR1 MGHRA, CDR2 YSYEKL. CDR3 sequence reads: CASSQALSQSSGGNEQFF. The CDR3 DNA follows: TGCGCCAGCAGCCAAGCCCTGTCCCAGTCTAGCGGCGGCAATGAGCAGTTCTTC.

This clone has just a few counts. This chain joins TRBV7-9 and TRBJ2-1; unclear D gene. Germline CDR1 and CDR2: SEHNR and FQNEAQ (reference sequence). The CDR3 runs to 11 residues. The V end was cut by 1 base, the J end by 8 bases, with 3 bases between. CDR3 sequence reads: CASSLGHEQFF. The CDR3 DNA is TGTGCCAGCAGCTTAGGTCATGAGCAGTTCTTC.

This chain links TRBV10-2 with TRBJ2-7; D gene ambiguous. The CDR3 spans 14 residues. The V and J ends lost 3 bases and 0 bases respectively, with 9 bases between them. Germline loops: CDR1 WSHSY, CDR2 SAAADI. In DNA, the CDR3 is TGCGCCAGCAGTGAAGGGCAGAGCTCCTACGAGCAGTACTTC. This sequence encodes CASSEGQSSYEQYF.

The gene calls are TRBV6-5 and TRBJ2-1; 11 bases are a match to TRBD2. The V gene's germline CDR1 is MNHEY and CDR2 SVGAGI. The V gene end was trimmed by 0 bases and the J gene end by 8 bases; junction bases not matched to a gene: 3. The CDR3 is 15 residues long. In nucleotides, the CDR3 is TGTGCCAGCAGTTACTCGTGGACTAGCGGGCATGAGCAGTTCTTC. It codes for CASSYSWTSGHEQFF.

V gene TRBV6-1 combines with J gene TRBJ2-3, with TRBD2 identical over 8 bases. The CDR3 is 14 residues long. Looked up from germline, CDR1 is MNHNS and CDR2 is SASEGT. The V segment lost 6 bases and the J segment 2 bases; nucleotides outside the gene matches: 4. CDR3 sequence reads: CASRSGGHTDTQYF. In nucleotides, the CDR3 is TGTGCCAGCAGGAGCGGGGGTCACACAGATACGCAGTATTTT.

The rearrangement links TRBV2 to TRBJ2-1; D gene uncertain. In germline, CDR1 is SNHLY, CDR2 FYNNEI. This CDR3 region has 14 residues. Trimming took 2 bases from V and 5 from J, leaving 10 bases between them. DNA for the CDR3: TGTGCCAGCAGTGAAATGGCAGGCGACAATGAGCAGTTCTTC. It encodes CASSEMAGDNEQFF.

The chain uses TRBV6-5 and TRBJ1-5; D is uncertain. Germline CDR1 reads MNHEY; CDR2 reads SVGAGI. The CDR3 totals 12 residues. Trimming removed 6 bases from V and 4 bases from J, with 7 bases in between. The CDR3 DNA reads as TGTGCCAGCAGCCGATCAAATCAGCCCCAGCATTTT. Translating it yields CASSRSNQPQHF.

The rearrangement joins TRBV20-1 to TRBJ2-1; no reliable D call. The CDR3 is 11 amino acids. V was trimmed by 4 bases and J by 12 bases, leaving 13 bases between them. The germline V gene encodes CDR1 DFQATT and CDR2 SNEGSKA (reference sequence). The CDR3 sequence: CSAILPYGQFF. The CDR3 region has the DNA TGCAGTGCTATCCTGCCGTACGGGCAGTTCTTC.

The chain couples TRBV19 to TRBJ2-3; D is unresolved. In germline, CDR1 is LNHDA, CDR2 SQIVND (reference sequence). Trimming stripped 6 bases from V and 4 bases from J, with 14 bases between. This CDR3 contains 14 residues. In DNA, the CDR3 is TGTGCCAGTAGGAGCCTTCAGGCCGCAGATACGCAGTATTTT. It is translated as CASRSLQAADTQYF.

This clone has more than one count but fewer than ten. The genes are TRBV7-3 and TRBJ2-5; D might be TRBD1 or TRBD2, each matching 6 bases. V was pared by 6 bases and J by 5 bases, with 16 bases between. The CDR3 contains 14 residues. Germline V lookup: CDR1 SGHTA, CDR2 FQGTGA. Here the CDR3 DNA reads TGTGCCAGCAGTCCGTCGGGGGCAGAGGAGACCCAGTACTTC. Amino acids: CASSPSGAEETQYF.

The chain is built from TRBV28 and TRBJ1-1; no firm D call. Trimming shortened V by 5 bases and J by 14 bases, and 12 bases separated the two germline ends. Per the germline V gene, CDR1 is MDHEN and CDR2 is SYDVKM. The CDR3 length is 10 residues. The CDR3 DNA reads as TGTGCCAGCAGTCGGGTCCTAACCTTCTTT. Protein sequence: CASSRVLTFF. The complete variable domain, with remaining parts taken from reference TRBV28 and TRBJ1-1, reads DVKVTQSSRYLVKRTGEKVFLECVQDMDHENMFWYRQDPGLGLRLIYFSYDVKMKEKGDIPEGYSVSREKKERFSLILESASTNQTSMYLCASSRVLTFFGQGTRLTVV.

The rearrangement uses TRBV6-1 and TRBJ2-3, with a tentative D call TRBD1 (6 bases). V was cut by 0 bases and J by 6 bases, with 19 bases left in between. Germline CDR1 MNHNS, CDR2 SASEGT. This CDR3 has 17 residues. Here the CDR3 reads CASSEAQGTFDWDTQYF. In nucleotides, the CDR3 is TGTGCCAGCAGTGAAGCGCAGGGGACATTCGACTGGGATACGCAGTATTTT.

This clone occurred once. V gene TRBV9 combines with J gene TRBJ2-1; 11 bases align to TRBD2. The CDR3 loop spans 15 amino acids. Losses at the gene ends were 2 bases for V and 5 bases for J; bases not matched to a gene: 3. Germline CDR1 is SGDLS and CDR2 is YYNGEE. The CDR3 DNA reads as TGTGCCAGCAGCGTGGGTAGCGGGGGGGACAATGAGCAGTTCTTC. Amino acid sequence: CASSVGSGGDNEQFF.

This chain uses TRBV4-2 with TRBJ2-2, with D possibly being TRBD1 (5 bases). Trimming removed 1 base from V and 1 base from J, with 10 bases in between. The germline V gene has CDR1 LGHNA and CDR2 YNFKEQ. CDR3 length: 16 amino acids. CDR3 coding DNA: TGTGCCAGCAGCCAAGTTCCCGGACAGAACACCGGGGAGCTGTTTTTT. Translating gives CASSQVPGQNTGELFF.

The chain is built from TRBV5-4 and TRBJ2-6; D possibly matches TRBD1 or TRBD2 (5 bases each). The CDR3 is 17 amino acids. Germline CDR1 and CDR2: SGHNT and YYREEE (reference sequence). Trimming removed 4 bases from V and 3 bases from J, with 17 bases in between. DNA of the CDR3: TGTGCCAGCAGCCACCGGGACCGTCACTTTGGGGCCAACGTCCTGACTTTC. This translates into CASSHRDRHFGANVLTF.

CDR3 in DNA: TGCAGCGTTGAGTGGCAGTATGGCTACACCTTC. The encoded protein is CSVEWQYGYTF. The chain carries TRBV29-1 and TRBJ1-2; D call uncertain. The V gene lost 3 bases and the J gene lost 5 bases, with 7 bases spanning the gap. This CDR3 has 11 amino acids. CDR1 is SQVTM and CDR2 is ANQGSEA in the germline V gene.

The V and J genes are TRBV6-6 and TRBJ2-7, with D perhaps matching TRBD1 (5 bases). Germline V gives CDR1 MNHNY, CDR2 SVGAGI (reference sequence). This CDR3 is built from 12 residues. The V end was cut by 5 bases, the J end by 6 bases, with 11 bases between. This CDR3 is CASSAQGTEQYF. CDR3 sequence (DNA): TGTGCCAGCAGTGCTCAGGGCACCGAGCAGTACTTC.

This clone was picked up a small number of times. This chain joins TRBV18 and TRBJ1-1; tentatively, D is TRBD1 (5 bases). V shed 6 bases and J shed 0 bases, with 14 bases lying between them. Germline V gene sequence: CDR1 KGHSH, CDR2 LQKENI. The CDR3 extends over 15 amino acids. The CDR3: CASSPRQLMNTEAFF. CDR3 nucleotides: TGTGCCAGCTCCCCAAGACAGTTAATGAACACTGAAGCTTTCTTT.

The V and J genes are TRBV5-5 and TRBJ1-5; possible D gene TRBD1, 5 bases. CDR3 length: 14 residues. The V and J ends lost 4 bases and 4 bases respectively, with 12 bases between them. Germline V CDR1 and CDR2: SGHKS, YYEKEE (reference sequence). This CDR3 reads CASSRTRGNQPQHF. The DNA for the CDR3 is TGTGCCAGCAGCCGCACTCGGGGGAATCAGCCCCAGCATTTT.

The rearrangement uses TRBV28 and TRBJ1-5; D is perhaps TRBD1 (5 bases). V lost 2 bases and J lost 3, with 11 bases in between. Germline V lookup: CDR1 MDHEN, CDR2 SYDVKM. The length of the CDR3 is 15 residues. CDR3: CASSLGGVYNQPQHF. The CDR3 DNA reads TGTGCCAGCAGTTTAGGGGGAGTGTACAATCAGCCCCAGCATTTT.

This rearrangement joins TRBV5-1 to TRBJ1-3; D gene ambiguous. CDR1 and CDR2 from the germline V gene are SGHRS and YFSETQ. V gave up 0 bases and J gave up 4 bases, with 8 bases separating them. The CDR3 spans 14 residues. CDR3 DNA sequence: TGCGCCAGCAGCTTGGCCGGTACGGGAAACACCATATATTTT. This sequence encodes CASSLAGTGNTIYF.

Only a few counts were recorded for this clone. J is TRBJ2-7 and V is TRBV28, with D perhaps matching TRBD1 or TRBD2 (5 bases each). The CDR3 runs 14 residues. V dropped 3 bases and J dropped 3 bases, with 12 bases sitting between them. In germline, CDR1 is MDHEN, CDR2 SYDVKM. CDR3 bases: TGTGCCAGCAGTTTTAGTCTGGGACGCTACGAGCAGTACTTC. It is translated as CASSFSLGRYEQYF.

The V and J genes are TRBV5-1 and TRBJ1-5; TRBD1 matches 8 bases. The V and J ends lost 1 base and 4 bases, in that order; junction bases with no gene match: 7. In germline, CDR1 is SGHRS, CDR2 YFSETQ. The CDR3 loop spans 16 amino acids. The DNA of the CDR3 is TGCGCCAGCAGCTTGAATCCTACAGGGGGTAATCAGCCCCAGCATTTT. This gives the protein CASSLNPTGGNQPQHF.

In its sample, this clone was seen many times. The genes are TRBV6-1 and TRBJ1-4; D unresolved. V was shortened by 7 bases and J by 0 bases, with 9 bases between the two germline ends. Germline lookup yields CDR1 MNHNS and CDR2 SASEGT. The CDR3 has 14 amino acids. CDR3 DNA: TGTGCCAGCATAAGACAAGCAACTAATGAAAAACTGTTTTTT. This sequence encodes CASIRQATNEKLFF.

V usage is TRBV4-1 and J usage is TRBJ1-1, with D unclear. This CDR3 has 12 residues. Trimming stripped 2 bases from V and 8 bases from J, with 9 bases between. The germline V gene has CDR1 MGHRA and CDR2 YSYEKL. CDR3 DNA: TGCGCCAGCAGCCAACACCGGGCGGAAGCTTTCTTT. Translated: CASSQHRAEAFF.

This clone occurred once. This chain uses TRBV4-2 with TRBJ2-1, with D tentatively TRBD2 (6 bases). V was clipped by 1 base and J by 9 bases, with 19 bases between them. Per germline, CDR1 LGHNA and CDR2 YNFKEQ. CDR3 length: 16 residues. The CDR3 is CASSQVGTSRDTEQFF. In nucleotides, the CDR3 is TGTGCCAGCAGCCAAGTAGGAACTAGCAGGGATACTGAGCAGTTCTTC.

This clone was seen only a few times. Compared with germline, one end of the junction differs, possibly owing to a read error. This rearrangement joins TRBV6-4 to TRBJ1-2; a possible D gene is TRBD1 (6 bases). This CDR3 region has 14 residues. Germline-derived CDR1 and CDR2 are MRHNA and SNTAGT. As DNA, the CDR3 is TGTGCCAGCAGTAACTCCGGGACACCCTATGGCTACACCTTC. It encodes CASSNSGTPYGYTF.